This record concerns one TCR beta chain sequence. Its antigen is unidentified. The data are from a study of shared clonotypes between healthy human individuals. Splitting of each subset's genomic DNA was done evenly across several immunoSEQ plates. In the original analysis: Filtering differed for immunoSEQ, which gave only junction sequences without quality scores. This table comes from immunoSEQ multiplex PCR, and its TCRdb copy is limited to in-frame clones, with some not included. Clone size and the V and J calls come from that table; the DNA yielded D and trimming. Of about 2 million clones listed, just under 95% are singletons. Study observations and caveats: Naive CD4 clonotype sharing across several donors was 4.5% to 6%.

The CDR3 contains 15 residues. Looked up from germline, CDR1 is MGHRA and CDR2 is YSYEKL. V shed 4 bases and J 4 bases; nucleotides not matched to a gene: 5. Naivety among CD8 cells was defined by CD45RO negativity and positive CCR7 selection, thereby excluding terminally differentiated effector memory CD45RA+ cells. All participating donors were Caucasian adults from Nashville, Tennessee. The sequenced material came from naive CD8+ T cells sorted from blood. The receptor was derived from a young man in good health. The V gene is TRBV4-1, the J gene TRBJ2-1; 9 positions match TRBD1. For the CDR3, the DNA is TGCGCCAGCAGCCTAGCCGGGACAGGGTACAATGAGCAGTTCTTC. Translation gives CASSLAGTGYNEQFF.